The rows below give T cell receptor beta chains drawn from one sample of a study of beta chain features in type 1 diabetes. TCRdb keeps only in-frame clones here, not all; method: immunoSEQ multiplex PCR. The sample has 500,000 to 650,000 clones, roughly 12% seen once. The sequenced sample consisted of naive CD4+ T cells from blood. All receptors come from a man between 25 and 39 years old with type 1 diabetes. CDR3s include the opening cysteine and the closing phenylalanine or tryptophan. D genes are given only for firm matches. Clone size is shown for a subset of rows, as once, few, many or a class of expanded clone.

J gene: TRBJ1-2
clone size: NA
V gene: TRBV27
D gene: NA
CDR3 protein: CASSSAVGGGYTF
CDR3 DNA: TGTGCCAGCAGTTCCGCCGTAGGGGGTGGCTACACCTTC

J gene: TRBJ1-2
clone size: NA
V gene: TRBV18
D gene: TRBD1
CDR3 protein: CASSPPTGEHYGYTF
CDR3 DNA: TGTGCCAGCTCACCGCCCACAGGGGAGCACTATGGCTACACCTTC

J gene: TRBJ1-2
clone size: NA
V gene: TRBV6-5
D gene: TRBD1
CDR3 protein: CASREQGPYGYTF
CDR3 DNA: TGTGCCAGCAGGGAACAGGGGCCCTATGGCTACACCTTC

J gene: TRBJ1-6
clone size: few
V gene: TRBV11-1
D gene: TRBD1
CDR3 protein: CASRNRDRGSPLHF
CDR3 DNA: TGTGCCAGCAGGAACCGGGACAGGGGTTCACCCCTCCACTTT

J gene: TRBJ1-2
clone size: NA
V gene: TRBV30
D gene: NA
CDR3 protein: CAWSNLRAGYTF
CDR3 DNA: TGTGCCTGGAGTAATTTAAGGGCCGGCTACACCTTC

J gene: TRBJ2-3
clone size: NA
V gene: TRBV29-1
D gene: TRBD2
CDR3 protein: CSAPGRGGDTYTQYF
CDR3 DNA: TGCAGCGCCCCGGGACGCGGGGGGGATACTTATACGCAGTATTTT

J gene: TRBJ2-5
clone size: few
V gene: TRBV7-2
D gene: NA
CDR3 protein: CASSLAYLASETQYF
CDR3 DNA: TGTGCCAGCAGCTTAGCGTATCTGGCCTCGGAGACCCAGTACTTC

J gene: TRBJ1-1
clone size: NA
V gene: TRBV19
D gene: NA
CDR3 protein: CASSMVPGNTEAFF
CDR3 DNA: TGTGCCAGTAGTATGGTCCCGGGGAACACTGAAGCTTTCTTT

J gene: TRBJ2-2
clone size: NA
V gene: TRBV5-4
D gene: NA
CDR3 protein: CASSHHTGASTGELFF
CDR3 DNA: TGTGCCAGCAGCCACCATACCGGGGCTTCCACCGGGGAGCTGTTTTTT

J gene: TRBJ1-1
clone size: NA
V gene: TRBV6-6
D gene: NA
CDR3 protein: CASRRVNTEAFF
CDR3 DNA: TGTGCCAGCAGGCGGGTAAACACTGAAGCTTTCTTT

J gene: TRBJ2-3
clone size: few
V gene: TRBV5-4
D gene: NA
CDR3 protein: CASSSQQGAKDTQYF
CDR3 DNA: TGTGCCAGCAGCTCCCAGCAGGGAGCAAAAGATACGCAGTATTTT

J gene: TRBJ2-5
clone size: few
V gene: TRBV2
D gene: NA
CDR3 protein: CASNLGGGMEETQYF
CDR3 DNA: TGTGCCAGCAATCTCGGCGGAGGGATGGAGGAGACCCAGTACTTC

J gene: TRBJ2-1
clone size: few
V gene: TRBV5-6
D gene: NA
CDR3 protein: CASSFRNGGYNEQFF
CDR3 DNA: TGTGCCAGCAGCTTCCGAAACGGGGGCTACAATGAGCAGTTCTTC

J gene: TRBJ1-2
clone size: few
V gene: TRBV7-9
D gene: NA
CDR3 protein: CASSLAASYGYTF
CDR3 DNA: TGTGCCAGCAGCTTAGCCGCTTCCTATGGCTACACCTTC

J gene: TRBJ1-2
clone size: few
V gene: TRBV30
D gene: TRBD1
CDR3 protein: CAWSVQEQGSTF
CDR3 DNA: TGTGCCTGGAGTGTACAGGAACAGGGGTCCACCTTC

J gene: TRBJ2-5
clone size: NA
V gene: TRBV9
D gene: NA
CDR3 protein: CASSSGRETQYF
CDR3 DNA: TGTGCCAGCAGCTCCGGGCGAGAGACCCAGTACTTC

J gene: TRBJ1-6
clone size: few
V gene: TRBV6-6
D gene: NA
CDR3 protein: CASSRPGNSPLHF
CDR3 DNA: TGTGCCAGCAGCCGGCCTGGGAATTCACCCCTCCACTTT

J gene: TRBJ1-4
clone size: few
V gene: TRBV27
D gene: NA
CDR3 protein: CASSLTLPGEKLFF
CDR3 DNA: TGTGCCAGCAGTTTAACCCTTCCAGGTGAAAAACTGTTTTTT